The 28 T cell receptor beta chains below were found in one sample sequenced in a study of OX40 agonist ivuxolimab in advanced cancers. TCRdb's copy holds only in-frame clones and misses some; the assay was immunoSEQ multiplex PCR. Counted here are some 45,000 clones, roughly 79% occurring once; the ten biggest clones make up 7.9%. The sample consisted of CD4+ or CD8+ T cells sorted from blood, taken in a trial of the OX40 agonist ivuxolimab. These receptors all come from an adult with an advanced solid tumor such as melanoma, head and neck, liver or kidney cancer.

The gene calls are TRBV27 and TRBJ2-3, with D possibly being TRBD2 (7 bases). Trimming removed 5 bases from V and 6 bases from J, with 18 bases in between. The CDR3 covers 15 residues. Per germline, CDR1 MNHEY and CDR2 SMNVEV (reference sequence). CDR3 sequence reads: CASSPLGGASDTQYF. The CDR3 coding sequence is TGTGCCAGCAGTCCCCTGGGGGGGGCTTCGGATACGCAGTATTTT.

V usage is TRBV15 and J usage is TRBJ1-2, with D possibly matching TRBD1 (6 bases). The germline CDR1 and CDR2 sequences are LNHNV and YYDKDF (reference sequence). The CDR3 covers 13 residues. V was pared by 5 bases and J by 4 bases, with 11 bases between. Written as DNA, the CDR3 is TGTGCCACCAGCGGGGGCTTCGGCTATGGCTACACCTTC. This translates into CATSGGFGYGYTF.

This chain links TRBV7-2 with TRBJ2-7, with D uncertain. The CDR3 runs to 14 residues. Germline CDR1 SGHTA, CDR2 FQGNSA. Trimming cost V 5 bases and J 0 bases, with 11 bases left between them. CDR3 nucleotide sequence: TGTGCCAGCAGCCCCACCCAGATCTCCTACGAGCAGTACTTC. It is translated as CASSPTQISYEQYF.

This clone was found once. The genes are TRBV6-5 and TRBJ2-7; possibly TRBD1 or TRBD2 for D (5 bases each). The CDR3 contains 15 residues. Trimming cost V 0 bases and J 3 bases, with 12 bases left between them. Per the germline V gene, CDR1 is MNHEY and CDR2 is SVGAGI. The CDR3 sequence is CASSYSTGRNYEQYF. Written as DNA, the CDR3 is TGTGCCAGCAGTTACTCGACGGGGCGGAACTACGAGCAGTACTTC.

The chain couples TRBV7-2 to TRBJ2-5; no clear D gene. The J call is doubtful: the DNA matches TRBJ2-7 better. CDR3 length: 13 amino acids. Germline V gene lookup returns CDR1 SGHTA and CDR2 FQGNSA. In nucleotides, the CDR3 is TGTGCCAGCAGCCCGGACCCCTCGTACGAGCAGTACTTC. Translating it yields CASSPDPSYEQYF.

The chain couples TRBV7-2 to TRBJ2-3; 8 nucleotides match TRBD2. This CDR3 is built from 13 residues. Germline CDR1 reads SGHTA; CDR2 reads FQGNSA. V lost 2 bases and J lost 6; bases outside the gene matches: 1. CDR3 region: CASSLREGDTQYF. DNA of the CDR3: TGTGCCAGCAGCTTACGGGAGGGGGATACGCAGTATTTT.

The chain has TRBV9 and TRBJ1-4, with no clear D. In germline, CDR1 is SGDLS, CDR2 YYNGEE. V lost 1 base and J lost 4, with 11 bases in between. The CDR3 sequence is 15 residues long. CDR3 loop: CASSVKANNNEKLFF. The CDR3 nucleotides read TGTGCCAGCAGCGTAAAAGCGAATAATAATGAAAAACTGTTTTTT.

The chain employs TRBV11-2 and TRBJ2-2, with D uncertain. The germline gives CDR1 SGHAT, CDR2 FQNNGV. V lost 2 bases, J lost 7 bases, and 8 bases lay in between. The CDR3 spans 13 residues. The CDR3 here is CASSLSFGGELFF. The CDR3 DNA is TGTGCCAGCAGCTTAAGTTTCGGCGGGGAGCTGTTTTTT.

V usage is TRBV2 and J usage is TRBJ1-1; no definite D call. This CDR3 has 14 residues. V lost 3 bases and J lost 4, with 12 bases in between. CDR1 and CDR2 from the germline V gene are SNHLY and FYNNEI. The CDR3 sequence is CASSEVRESTEAFF. The DNA for the CDR3 is TGTGCCAGCAGTGAGGTTAGGGAGAGCACTGAAGCTTTCTTT.

The gene calls are TRBV7-9 and TRBJ1-2; TRBD1 aligns across 8 bases. Germline V lookup: CDR1 SEHNR, CDR2 FQNEAQ (reference sequence). The CDR3 totals 13 residues. The V gene end was trimmed by 5 bases and the J gene end by 8 bases; junction bases not matched to a gene: 7. CDR3 nucleotides: TGTGCCAGCAGCATAGGACAGGGAGGAGGCTACACCTTC. Its protein product is CASSIGQGGGYTF.

This clone has a single count. V gene TRBV5-6 combines with J gene TRBJ2-7, with D hard to call. The CDR3 has 13 amino acids. With 4 bases removed from V and 2 bases from J, the gap between germline ends came to 10 bases. CDR1 is SGHDT, CDR2 YYEEEE, per germline. The CDR3 loop reads CASSRSFTYEQYF. CDR3 nucleotides: TGTGCCAGCAGCCGCAGTTTTACCTACGAGCAGTACTTC.

This clone was counted between two and nine times. V gene TRBV5-5 combines with J gene TRBJ2-7; D perhaps matches TRBD1 (6 bases). Trimming cost V 4 bases and J 4 bases, with 9 bases left between them. CDR1 is SGHKS and CDR2 is YYEKEE in the germline V gene (reference sequence). The CDR3 runs to 12 residues. CDR3 residues: CASSRGGYEQYF. The CDR3 coding sequence is TGTGCCAGCAGCCGAGGGGGATACGAGCAGTACTTC. The entire variable domain, with the rest obtained from reference TRBV5-5 and TRBJ2-7, is as follows: DAGVTQSPTHLIKTRGQQVTLRCSPISGHKSVSWYQQVLGQGPQFIFQYYEKEERGRGNFPDRFSARQFPNYSSELNVNALLLGDSALYLCASSRGGYEQYFGPGTRLTVT.

The V gene is TRBV25-1, the J gene TRBJ2-2; D is perhaps TRBD2 (6 bases). Trimming left V 0 bases short and J 6 bases short, with 11 bases between. The CDR3 loop spans 15 amino acids. Germline CDR1 MGHDK, CDR2 SYGVNS. The CDR3, as DNA: TGTGCCAGCAGTGAATATAAACTAGCAGCCGGGGAGCTGTTTTTT. Its protein product is CASSEYKLAAGELFF.

The gene calls are TRBV6-5 and TRBJ1-1; a possible D gene is TRBD1 (5 bases). Trimming removed 7 bases from V and 3 bases from J, with 9 bases in between. Germline V gene sequence: CDR1 MNHEY, CDR2 SVGAGI. CDR3 length equals 12 residues. The DNA for the CDR3 is TGTGCCAGCACCGACAGATACACTGAAGCTTTCTTT. It codes for CASTDRYTEAFF.

This clone was seen a few times. The chain carries TRBV6-1 and TRBJ2-5; TRBD2 might be the D (5 bases). CDR1 and CDR2 (germline): MNHNS, SASEGT. V was clipped by 3 bases and J by 3 bases, with 8 bases between them. The CDR3 sequence is 13 residues long. The DNA for the CDR3 is TGTGCCAGCAGTGACACTAGGAAAGAGACCCAGTACTTC. Its translation is CASSDTRKETQYF.

This clone was counted between two and nine times. This chain uses TRBV10-1 with TRBJ2-7; the match to TRBD2 covers 14 bases. This CDR3 contains 15 residues. Trimming removed 6 bases from V and 5 bases from J; junction bases left unmatched: 6. Germline CDR1 reads WNHNN; CDR2 reads SYGVQD (reference sequence). The CDR3 DNA reads as TGCGCCAGCAGCCCCCAGGGACTAGCGGGAGACGAGCAGTACTTC. Translating it yields CASSPQGLAGDEQYF.

The rearrangement joins TRBV30 to TRBJ2-3; D possibly corresponds to TRBD2 (6 bases). CDR1 and CDR2 (germline): GTSNPN, SVGIG (reference sequence). Trimming removed 8 bases at V and 0 bases at J, with 18 bases between. The CDR3 contains 15 residues. This CDR3 reads CALTGGFSSTDTQYF. In DNA form, the CDR3 reads TGTGCCCTTACTGGGGGGTTCTCTAGCACAGATACGCAGTATTTT.

This chain links TRBV7-6 with TRBJ2-7; 10 bases are a match to TRBD2. This CDR3 has 17 residues. In germline, CDR1 is SGHVS, CDR2 FNYEAQ. The V segment lost 1 base and the J segment 5 bases; nucleotides outside the gene matches: 11. For the CDR3, the DNA is TGTGCCAGCAGCTTAGAAGATTATCTAGCGGGAGATCACGAGCAGTACTTC. It specifies CASSLEDYLAGDHEQYF.

The chain is built from TRBV7-9 and TRBJ2-7; 11 nucleotides align to TRBD1. Losses at the gene ends were 8 bases for V and 3 bases for J; bases not matched to a gene: 12. The CDR3 covers 16 residues. Germline lookup yields CDR1 SEHNR and CDR2 FQNEAQ (reference sequence). CDR3 nucleotide sequence: TGTGCCAGCGCTAATACCGCCGGGACAGGGGGCTACGAGCAGTACTTC. Its translation: CASANTAGTGGYEQYF.

This chain links TRBV19 with TRBJ1-6; 7 bases line up with TRBD1. V dropped 9 bases and J dropped 3; count of bases not matched to a gene: 8. Germline CDR1 is LNHDA and CDR2 is SQIVND (reference sequence). The CDR3 length is 15 residues. The CDR3 DNA reads TGTGCCAGCCGAACCGGGACAGACTATAATTCACCCCTCCACTTT. Its protein product is CASRTGTDYNSPLHF.

J is TRBJ2-3 and V is TRBV18; 15 nucleotides match TRBD2. The junction had 7 bases not matched to a gene; V was cut back by 6 bases and J by 0 bases. Germline values: CDR1 KGHSH, CDR2 LQKENI. This CDR3 contains 18 residues. For the CDR3, the DNA is TGTGCCAGCTCTCCGGGACTAGCGGGAGGCCTTAGCACAGATACGCAGTATTTT. Its translation: CASSPGLAGGLSTDTQYF.

V gene TRBV28 combines with J gene TRBJ2-3; 11 bases agree with TRBD2. The CDR3 spans 15 residues. V shed 3 bases, J shed 5 bases, and the junction held 4 bases outside the gene matches. CDR1 is MDHEN and CDR2 is SYDVKM in the germline V gene. The CDR3 protein is CASSLLAGGGDTQYF. The CDR3 DNA reads as TGTGCCAGCAGTTTGTTAGCGGGAGGGGGAGATACGCAGTATTTT.

The chain joins TRBV5-1 to TRBJ2-3, with unresolved D. Looked up from germline, CDR1 is SGHRS and CDR2 is YFSETQ. There are 13 residues in the CDR3. Trimming left V 4 bases short and J 4 bases short, with 10 bases between. The CDR3, as DNA: TGCGCCAGCAGCGTGCCGGAGTCAGATACGCAGTATTTT. Amino acid sequence: CASSVPESDTQYF.

CDR3 DNA: TGTGCCAGCAGCGCAGACAGGGGGCCTCACCCTAACTATGGCTACACCTTC. Its protein product is CASSADRGPHPNYGYTF. V gene TRBV7-2 combines with J gene TRBJ1-2; 10 bases map to TRBD1. Trimming cost V 5 bases and J 0 bases; bases outside gene matches: 9. Germline CDR1 and CDR2: SGHTA and FQGNSA. The length of the CDR3 is 17 residues.

The gene calls are TRBV11-2 and TRBJ2-3; 10 nucleotides match TRBD2. Germline V gives CDR1 SGHAT, CDR2 FQNNGV. The length of the CDR3 is 16 residues. V shed 6 bases and J 10 bases; nucleotides not matched to a gene: 16. CDR3 DNA sequence: TGTGCCAGCAGTAGAATAAGCGGGAGGGCCAGTCTTTCGCAGTATTTT. Translation: CASSRISGRASLSQYF.

The chain uses TRBV2 and TRBJ2-2, with 12 bases matching TRBD2. J lost 5 bases, V lost 7 bases, and 2 bases had no gene match. The CDR3 is made up of 14 amino acids. Germline-derived CDR1 and CDR2 are SNHLY and FYNNEI. The CDR3 spells CASTGTSGTGELFF. CDR3 sequence (DNA): TGTGCCAGCACAGGGACTAGCGGGACCGGGGAGCTGTTTTTT.

The chain is built from TRBV19 and TRBJ2-3; D is unresolved. CDR1 and CDR2 from the germline V gene are LNHDA and SQIVND (reference sequence). The CDR3 has 13 amino acids. Trimming cost V 7 bases and J 6 bases, with 14 bases left between them. This CDR3 is CASKPRASDTQYF. In DNA, the CDR3 is TGTGCCAGTAAACCCCGGGCCTCGGATACGCAGTATTTT.

This sequence joins TRBV30 and TRBJ1-6; weak D call: TRBD1 (6 bases). The CDR3 contains 12 residues. The germline V gene encodes CDR1 GTSNPN and CDR2 SVGIG (reference sequence). V lost 3 bases and J 7 bases, leaving 7 bases between the germline ends. Here the CDR3 reads CAWRDSNSPLHF. CDR3 coding DNA: TGTGCCTGGAGGGACAGCAATTCACCCCTCCACTTT.